The clone carrying this T cell receptor (beta chain) turned up a few times. Its specificity is unknown. This sample stems from a study of response to subunit inactivated influenza vaccine. Study findings and constraints: New T cells are recruited in small numbers by each seasonal influenza vaccination, according to the authors' suggestion.

In TCRdb, the RT-PCR reads were re-called with MiXCR into one record per CDR3 protein. In the table there are about 190,000 distinct CDR3 sequences, approximately 15% of which are singletons. The receptor's source is a man aged 50 to 60 who received an inactivated influenza vaccine. The starting material was CD8+ T cells sorted from PBMCs, obtained around 5 days after vaccination.

In DNA, the CDR3 is TGTGCCAGCAGCCCTTTGTCGGGTTATGAGCAGTTCTTC. Its protein is CASSPLSGYEQFF. The V call is TRBV7-9, the J call TRBJ2-1, with unresolved D. This CDR3 is built from 13 residues. Germline loops: CDR1 SEHNR, CDR2 FQNEAQ (reference sequence). V was trimmed by 5 bases and J by 8 bases, leaving 13 bases between them.